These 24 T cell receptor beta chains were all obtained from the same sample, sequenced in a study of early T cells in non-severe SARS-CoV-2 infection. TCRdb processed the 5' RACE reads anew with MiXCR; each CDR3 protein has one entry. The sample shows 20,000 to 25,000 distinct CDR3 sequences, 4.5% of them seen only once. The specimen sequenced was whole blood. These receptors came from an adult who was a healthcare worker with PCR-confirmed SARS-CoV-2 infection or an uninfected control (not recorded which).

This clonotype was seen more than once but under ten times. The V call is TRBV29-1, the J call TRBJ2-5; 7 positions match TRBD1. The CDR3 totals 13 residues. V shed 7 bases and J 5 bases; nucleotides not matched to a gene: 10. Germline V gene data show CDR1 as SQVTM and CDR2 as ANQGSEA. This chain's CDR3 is CSGRQGAQETQYF. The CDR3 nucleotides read TGCAGCGGCAGACAGGGTGCCCAGGAGACCCAGTACTTC.

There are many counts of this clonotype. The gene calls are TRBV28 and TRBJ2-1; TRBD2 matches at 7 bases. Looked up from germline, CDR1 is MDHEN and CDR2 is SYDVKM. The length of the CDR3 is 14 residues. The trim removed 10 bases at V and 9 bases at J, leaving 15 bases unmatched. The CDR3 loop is CATNTPGGNVEQFF. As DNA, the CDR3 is TGTGCCACCAACACCCCGGGGGGAAACGTTGAGCAGTTCTTC.

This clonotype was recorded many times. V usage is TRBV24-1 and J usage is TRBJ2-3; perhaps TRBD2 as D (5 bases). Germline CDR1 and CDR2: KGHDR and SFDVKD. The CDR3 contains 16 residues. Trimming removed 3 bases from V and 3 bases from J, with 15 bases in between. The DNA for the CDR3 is TGTGCCACCAGTGATCCGTCCCCGAGGGCGACAGATACGCAGTATTTT. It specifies CATSDPSPRATDTQYF.

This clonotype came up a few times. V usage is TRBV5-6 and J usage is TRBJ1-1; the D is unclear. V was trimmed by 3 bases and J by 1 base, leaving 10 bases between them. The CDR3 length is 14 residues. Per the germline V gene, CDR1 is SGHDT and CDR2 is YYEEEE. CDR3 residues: CASSWAKGNTEAFF. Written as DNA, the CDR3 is TGTGCCAGCAGCTGGGCCAAAGGGAACACTGAAGCTTTCTTT. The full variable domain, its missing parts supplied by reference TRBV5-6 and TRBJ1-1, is DAGVTQSPTHLIKTRGQQVTLRCSPKSGHDTVSWYQQALGQGPQFIFQYYEEEERQRGNFPDRFSGHQFPNYSSELNVNALLLGDSALYLCASSWAKGNTEAFFGQGTRLTVV.

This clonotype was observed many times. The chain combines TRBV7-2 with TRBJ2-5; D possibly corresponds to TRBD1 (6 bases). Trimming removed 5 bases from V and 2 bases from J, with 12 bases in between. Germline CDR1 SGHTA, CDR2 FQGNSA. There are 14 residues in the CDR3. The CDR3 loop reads CASSTNREQETQYF. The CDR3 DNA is TGTGCCAGCAGCACAAACAGGGAACAAGAGACCCAGTACTTC.

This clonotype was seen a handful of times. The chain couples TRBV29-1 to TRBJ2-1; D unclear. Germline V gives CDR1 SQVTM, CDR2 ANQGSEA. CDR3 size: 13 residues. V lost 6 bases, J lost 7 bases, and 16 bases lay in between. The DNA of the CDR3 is TGCAGCGTCCTTATTTCAACCGCGAATGAGCAGTTCTTC. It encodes CSVLISTANEQFF.

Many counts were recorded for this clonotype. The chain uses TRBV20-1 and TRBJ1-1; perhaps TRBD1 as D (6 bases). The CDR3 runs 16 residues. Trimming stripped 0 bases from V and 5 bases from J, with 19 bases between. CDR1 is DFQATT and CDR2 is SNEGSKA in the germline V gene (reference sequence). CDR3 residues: CSARDPAAGAVTEAFF. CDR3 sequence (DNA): TGCAGTGCTAGAGATCCGGCAGCGGGGGCCGTGACTGAAGCTTTCTTT.

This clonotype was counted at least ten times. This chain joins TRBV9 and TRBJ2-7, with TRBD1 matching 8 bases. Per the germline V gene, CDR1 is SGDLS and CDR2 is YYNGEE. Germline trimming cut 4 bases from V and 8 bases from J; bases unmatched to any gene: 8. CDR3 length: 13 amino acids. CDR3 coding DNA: TGTGCCAGCAGCCCCCCGACAGGGGCACAGCAGTACTTC. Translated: CASSPPTGAQQYF.

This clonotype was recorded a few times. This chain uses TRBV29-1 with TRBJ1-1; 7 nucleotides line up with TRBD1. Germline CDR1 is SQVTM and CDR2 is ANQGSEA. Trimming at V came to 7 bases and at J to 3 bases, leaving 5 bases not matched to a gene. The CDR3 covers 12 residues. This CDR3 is CSGTQGYTEAFF. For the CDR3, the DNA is TGCAGCGGAACACAGGGGTACACTGAAGCTTTCTTT.

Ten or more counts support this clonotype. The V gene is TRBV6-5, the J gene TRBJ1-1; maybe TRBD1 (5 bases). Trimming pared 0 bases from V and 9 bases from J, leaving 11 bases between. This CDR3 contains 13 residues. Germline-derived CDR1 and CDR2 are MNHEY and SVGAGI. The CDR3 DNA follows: TGTGCCAGCAGTTACTCCACCGGGACCCAAGCTTTCTTT. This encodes CASSYSTGTQAFF.

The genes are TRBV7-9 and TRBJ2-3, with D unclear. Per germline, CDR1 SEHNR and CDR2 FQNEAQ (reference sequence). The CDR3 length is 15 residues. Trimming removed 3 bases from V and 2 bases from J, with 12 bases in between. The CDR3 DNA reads TGTGCCAGCAGCTTGGTTGCGGCAAACACAGATACGCAGTATTTT. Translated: CASSLVAANTDTQYF.

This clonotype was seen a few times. CDR3 nucleotides: TGTGCCAGCAGCTTGGGGCTAGCGGGAGGCCTTGGGGATGAGCAGTTCTTC. Protein: CASSLGLAGGLGDEQFF. This chain joins TRBV5-6 and TRBJ2-1, with 11 nucleotides matching TRBD2. J gave up 8 bases and V 0 bases, and 10 bases lay outside the gene matches. From germline, CDR1 is SGHDT and CDR2 YYEEEE. The CDR3 totals 17 residues.

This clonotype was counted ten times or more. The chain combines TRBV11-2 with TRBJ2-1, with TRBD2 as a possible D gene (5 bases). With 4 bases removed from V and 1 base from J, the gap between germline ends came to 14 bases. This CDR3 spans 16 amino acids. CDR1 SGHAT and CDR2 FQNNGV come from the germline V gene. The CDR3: CASSSLTGISYNEQFF. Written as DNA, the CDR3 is TGTGCCAGCAGCTCATTAACCGGGATTTCCTACAATGAGCAGTTCTTC.

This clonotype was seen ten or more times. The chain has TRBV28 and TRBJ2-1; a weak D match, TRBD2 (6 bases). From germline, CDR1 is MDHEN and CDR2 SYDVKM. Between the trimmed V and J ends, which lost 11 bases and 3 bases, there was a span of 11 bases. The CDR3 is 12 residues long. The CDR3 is CAAGFRYNEQFF. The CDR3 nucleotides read TGTGCCGCGGGATTCCGCTACAATGAGCAGTTCTTC.

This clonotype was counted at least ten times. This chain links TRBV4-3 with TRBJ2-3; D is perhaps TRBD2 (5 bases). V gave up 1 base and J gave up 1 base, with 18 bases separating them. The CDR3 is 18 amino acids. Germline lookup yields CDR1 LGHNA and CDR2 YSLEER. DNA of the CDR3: TGCGCCAGCAGCCAAGCCCCCTCTAGTGGGAGCGGCACAGATACGCAGTATTTT. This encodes CASSQAPSSGSGTDTQYF.

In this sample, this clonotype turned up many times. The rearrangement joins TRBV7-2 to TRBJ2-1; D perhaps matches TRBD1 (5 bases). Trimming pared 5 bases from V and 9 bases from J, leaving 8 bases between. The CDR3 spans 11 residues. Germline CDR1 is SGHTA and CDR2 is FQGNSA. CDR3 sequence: CASSRDSEQFF. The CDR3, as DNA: TGTGCCAGCAGCAGAGACAGTGAGCAGTTCTTC. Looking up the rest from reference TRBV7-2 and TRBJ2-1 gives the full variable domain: GAGVSQSPSNKVTEKGKDVELRCDPISGHTALYWYRQSLGQGLEFLIYFQGNSAPDKSGLPSDRFSAERTGGSVSTLTIQRTQQEDSAVYLCASSRDSEQFFGPGTRLTVL.

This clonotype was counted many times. The CDR3 DNA sequence: TGTGCCAGCGGGCAGGTTAATTCACCCCTCCACTTT. It specifies CASGQVNSPLHF. The rearrangement links TRBV5-4 to TRBJ1-6; no reliable D call. V lost 7 bases to trimming and J lost 6 bases, with 8 bases between them. CDR1 and CDR2 (germline): SGHNT, YYREEE (reference sequence). The CDR3 has 12 residues. The variable domain in full, completed from reference TRBV5-4 and TRBJ1-6, reads ETGVTQSPTHLIKTRGQQVTLRCSSQSGHNTVSWYQQALGQGPQFIFQYYREEENGRGNFPPRFSGLQFPNYSSELNVNALELDDSALYLCASGQVNSPLHFGNGTRLTVT.

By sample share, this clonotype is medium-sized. The CDR3 loop is CATSTRQTNRTQYF. In nucleotides, the CDR3 is TGTGCCACCAGCACGAGACAGACAAATAGGACCCAGTACTTC. The V and J genes are TRBV15 and TRBJ2-5, with a weak D call TRBD1 (5 bases). V was trimmed by 4 bases and J by 7 bases, leaving 16 bases between them. The CDR3 is 14 residues long. Germline CDR1 reads LNHNV; CDR2 reads YYDKDF (reference sequence).

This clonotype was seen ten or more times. The CDR3 spells CASSDRDTQQYF. The CDR3 DNA is TGTGCCAGCAGCGACCGGGACACTCAGCAGTACTTC. The J gene is TRBJ2-4, the V gene TRBV11-3, with D perhaps TRBD1 (6 bases). Germline V gives CDR1 SGHNT, CDR2 YENEEA. The CDR3 covers 12 residues. V lost 5 bases and J 13 bases, leaving 15 bases between the germline ends.

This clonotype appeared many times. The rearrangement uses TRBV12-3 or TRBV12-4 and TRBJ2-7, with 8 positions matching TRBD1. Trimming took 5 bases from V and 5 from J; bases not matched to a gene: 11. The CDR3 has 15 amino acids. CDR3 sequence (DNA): TGTGCCAGCAGTCCGCCGGGACAGGTAGTCAACGAGCAGTACTTC. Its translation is CASSPPGQVVNEQYF.

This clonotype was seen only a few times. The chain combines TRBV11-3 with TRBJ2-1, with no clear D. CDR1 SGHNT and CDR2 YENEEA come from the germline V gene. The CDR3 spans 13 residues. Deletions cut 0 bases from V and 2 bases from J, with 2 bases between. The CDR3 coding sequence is TGTGCCAGCAGCTTAGACCCCTACAATGAGCAGTTCTTC. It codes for CASSLDPYNEQFF.

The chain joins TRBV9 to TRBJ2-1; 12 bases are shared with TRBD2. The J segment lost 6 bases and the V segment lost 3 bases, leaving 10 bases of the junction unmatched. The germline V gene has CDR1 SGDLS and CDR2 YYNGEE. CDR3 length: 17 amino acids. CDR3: CASSEGLAGGLGNEQFF. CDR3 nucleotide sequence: TGTGCCAGCAGCGAAGGCCTAGCGGGAGGGCTCGGCAATGAGCAGTTCTTC.

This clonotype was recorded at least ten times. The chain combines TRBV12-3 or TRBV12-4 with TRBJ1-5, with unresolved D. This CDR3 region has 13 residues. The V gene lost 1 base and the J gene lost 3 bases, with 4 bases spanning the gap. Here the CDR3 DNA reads TGTGCCAGCAGTTTAGGTTACAATCAGCCCCAGCATTTT. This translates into CASSLGYNQPQHF.

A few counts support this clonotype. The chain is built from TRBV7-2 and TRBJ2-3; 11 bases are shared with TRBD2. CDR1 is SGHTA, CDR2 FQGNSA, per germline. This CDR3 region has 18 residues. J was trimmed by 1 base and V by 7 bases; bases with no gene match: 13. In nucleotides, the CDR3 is TGTGCCAGCAACACGGGACTAGCGGCGGGGCTAGGCACAGATACGCAGTATTTT. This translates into CASNTGLAAGLGTDTQYF.